The 24 T cell receptor beta chains presented below share a single source sample, sequenced in a study of spatial heterogeneity in lung cancer (dated by TCRdb to about 2019). Broad study findings and their caveats: The tumor nonsynonymous mutation count correlated with the number of expanded intratumoral alpha and beta TCRs.

The antigens these receptors bind are not known. Reading the label with the study, this specimen's time point is: sample taken at primary tumor resection. The protocol used for the library was 5' RACE. Data came from a NextSeq 500. TCRdb applied fastp at Q25 and MiXCR to the public reads, then kept only in-frame beta chains. All rows with the same CDR3 protein become a single entry with the most common DNA and genes. The sample table holds some 100,000 distinct CDR3 sequences, of which 4% to 4.5% were seen once. The ten largest clones represent 21% of the sample. The sequencing here drew on lung tumor tissue, taken at surgery. These receptors were taken from a male donor with early-stage non-small cell lung cancer.

This clonotype was seen repeatedly, ten times or more. This chain uses TRBV5-1 with TRBJ2-3; D gene unclear. The CDR3 covers 12 residues. Germline-derived CDR1 and CDR2 are SGHRS and YFSETQ. Trimming took 0 bases from V and 6 from J, leaving 5 bases between them. The CDR3 DNA reads TGCGCCAGCAGCTTGGCCCCCGATACGCAGTATTTT. Amino acids: CASSLAPDTQYF.

V gene TRBV28 combines with J gene TRBJ2-7, with 10 bases aligning to TRBD2. V trimming: 7 bases; J trimming: 6 bases; junction bases outside the gene matches: 12. CDR1 and CDR2 from the germline V gene are MDHEN and SYDVKM. The CDR3 consists of 15 residues. This CDR3 is CASKLAGVFSFEQYF. CDR3 DNA: TGTGCCAGCAAGCTAGCGGGAGTTTTTTCGTTCGAGCAGTACTTC.

This clonotype has a count of ten or more. The rearrangement links TRBV27 to TRBJ2-3; 7 nucleotides line up with TRBD2. V was clipped by 6 bases and J by 0 bases; unmatched bases: 6. The length of the CDR3 is 15 residues. Germline V CDR1 and CDR2: MNHEY, SMNVEV (reference sequence). The CDR3 nucleotides are TGTGCCAGCAGCGGGACTACCCAAAGCACAGATACGCAGTATTTT. Protein product: CASSGTTQSTDTQYF.

This clonotype was seen at least ten times. This chain links TRBV4-2 with TRBJ1-1, with D uncertain. The germline V gene encodes CDR1 LGHNA and CDR2 YNFKEQ. This CDR3 region has 13 residues. The V and J ends lost 1 base and 5 bases respectively, with 8 bases between them. DNA of the CDR3: TGTGCCAGCAGCCAAGCTCGGATAACTGAAGCTTTCTTT. It is translated as CASSQARITEAFF.

In its sample, this clonotype was seen many times. This CDR3 reads CANGPGGLAKNIQYF. CDR3 DNA sequence: TGTGCCAACGGTCCGGGAGGTCTAGCCAAAAACATTCAGTACTTC. The V call is TRBV27, the J call TRBJ2-4, with 7 bases aligning to TRBD2. CDR3 length: 15 amino acids. CDR1 is MNHEY and CDR2 is SMNVEV in the germline V gene (reference sequence). The trim removed 10 bases at V and 0 bases at J, leaving 9 bases unmatched.

This clonotype was seen a handful of times. This chain uses TRBV28 with TRBJ2-1; D not certain. CDR1 is MDHEN and CDR2 is SYDVKM in the germline V gene. This CDR3 comprises 16 residues. V was clipped by 3 bases and J by 0 bases, with 12 bases between them. The CDR3 spells CASSFFTSLSYNEQFF. The CDR3 DNA is TGTGCCAGCAGTTTTTTTACGAGCCTCTCCTACAATGAGCAGTTCTTC.

In its sample, this clonotype was seen many times. The chain recombines TRBV20-1 with TRBJ2-7, with 13 bases aligning to TRBD2. V was clipped by 6 bases and J by 3 bases; unmatched bases: 14. The CDR3 loop spans 17 amino acids. Germline lookup yields CDR1 DFQATT and CDR2 SNEGSKA (reference sequence). This CDR3 is CSAWTSGSIVSSYEQYF. CDR3 bases: TGCAGTGCATGGACTAGCGGGAGTATTGTTTCCAGCTACGAGCAGTACTTC.

This clonotype was seen many times. The chain links TRBV18 to TRBJ2-4; D may match TRBD1 or TRBD2 (5 bases each). CDR1 is KGHSH and CDR2 is LQKENI in the germline V gene. The CDR3 loop spans 15 amino acids. Trimming left V 0 bases short and J 0 bases short, with 6 bases between. This CDR3 is CASSPPGVAKNIQYF. CDR3 DNA sequence: TGTGCCAGCTCACCACCGGGGGTAGCCAAAAACATTCAGTACTTC.

This clonotype was observed at least ten times. The J gene is TRBJ2-7, the V gene TRBV29-1; D possibly corresponds to TRBD1 (6 bases). CDR3 size: 10 residues. V dropped 3 bases and J dropped 10 bases, with 10 bases sitting between them. Per the germline V gene, CDR1 is SQVTM and CDR2 is ANQGSEA. In nucleotides, the CDR3 is TGCAGCGTTGATGCAGGGGACCAGTACTTC. Protein: CSVDAGDQYF.

The table lists this clonotype with many counts. The chain uses TRBV28 and TRBJ2-7; 7 nucleotides match TRBD2. The CDR3 totals 15 residues. Trimming removed 6 bases from V and 1 base from J; junction bases left unmatched: 9. Looked up from germline, CDR1 is MDHEN and CDR2 is SYDVKM. The CDR3 sequence is CASSSPSGKSYEQYF. The DNA of the CDR3 is TGTGCCAGCAGCTCCCCCAGCGGGAAATCCTACGAGCAGTACTTC.

In this sample, this clonotype turned up many times. The CDR3 bases are TGTGCCAGCAGCGTCGGAGGGAGCAATCAGCCCCAGCATTTT. The encoded protein is CASSVGGSNQPQHF. The V call is TRBV9, the J call TRBJ1-5; no definite D call. CDR1 SGDLS and CDR2 YYNGEE come from the germline V gene. The CDR3 has 14 amino acids. The V end lost 2 bases, the J end lost 1 base, and 7 bases lay between the germline ends.

At least ten counts were recorded for this clonotype. The rearrangement uses TRBV5-6 and TRBJ1-2; no definite D call. The CDR3 loop spans 15 amino acids. Between the trimmed V and J ends, which lost 0 bases and 5 bases, there was a span of 14 bases. The germline V gene has CDR1 SGHDT and CDR2 YYEEEE. For the CDR3, the DNA is TGTGCCAGCAGCTTGGCCGGTGACATCTCTTATGGCTACACCTTC. The encoded protein is CASSLAGDISYGYTF.

As regards this clonotype: Since a much larger clone is just one base distant, this may be a read error. The chain carries TRBV5-1 and TRBJ2-5; 8 nucleotides match TRBD1. The CDR3 consists of 13 residues. Looked up from germline, CDR1 is SGHRS and CDR2 is YFSETQ. This CDR3 reads CAGRPTGGETQYF. CDR3 nucleotides: TGCGCCGGCAGGCCTACAGGGGGTGAGACCCAGTACTTC.

This clonotype has only a few counts. The chain recombines TRBV2 with TRBJ2-6; D might be TRBD1 or TRBD2, each matching 5 bases. V lost 1 base and J 0 bases, leaving 7 bases between the germline ends. The CDR3 is 16 residues long. Looked up from germline, CDR1 is SNHLY and CDR2 is FYNNEI. CDR3 bases: TGTGCCAGCAGTGAAGAGGGGAGCTCTGGGGCCAACGTCCTGACTTTC. Residues: CASSEEGSSGANVLTF.

V and J are TRBV30 and TRBJ1-1, with D hard to call. The CDR3 sequence is 12 residues long. Germline CDR1 and CDR2: GTSNPN and SVGIG (reference sequence). The V end lost 4 bases, the J end lost 5 bases, and 11 bases lay between the germline ends. CDR3 sequence (DNA): TGTGCCTGGAATGGAGCGGAGACTGAAGCTTTCTTT. This gives the protein CAWNGAETEAFF.

This clonotype has ten or more counts. The J gene is TRBJ2-7, the V gene TRBV29-1; tentative D call: TRBD1 (6 bases). The CDR3 is made up of 16 amino acids. Trimming removed 4 bases from V and 2 bases from J, with 21 bases in between. CDR1 SQVTM and CDR2 ANQGSEA come from the germline V gene. This CDR3 is CSVGSGAKIRTYEQYF. DNA for the CDR3: TGCAGCGTTGGGTCAGGGGCCAAAATACGAACCTACGAGCAGTACTTC.

Note on this clonotype: This may stem from a read error, because a much larger clone lies one nucleotide away. This rearrangement joins TRBV7-7 to TRBJ2-5; 7 nucleotides line up with TRBD1. The CDR3 has 13 amino acids. CDR1 is SSHAT, CDR2 FNYEAQ, per germline (reference sequence). The CDR3 region has the DNA TGTGCTAGCAGCCCGACAGGGCCAGGGACCCAGTACTTC. Encoded protein: CASSPTGPGTQYF.

This clonotype was detected ten times or more. The V gene is TRBV28, the J gene TRBJ2-5; TRBD2 aligns across 7 bases. With 4 bases clipped from V and 5 bases from J, the junction kept 7 bases outside the gene matches. From germline, CDR1 is MDHEN and CDR2 SYDVKM. CDR3 size: 14 residues. The CDR3 spells CASSSPSGEETQYF. CDR3 nucleotides: TGTGCCAGCAGTTCACCAAGCGGGGAGGAGACCCAGTACTTC.

This clonotype was detected a few times. The rearrangement joins TRBV7-9 to TRBJ2-3; TRBD2 might be the D (5 bases). CDR1 is SEHNR and CDR2 is FQNEAQ in the germline V gene (reference sequence). The V end lost 8 bases, the J end lost 5 bases, and 17 bases lay between the germline ends. CDR3 size: 14 residues. CDR3 nucleotides: TGTGCCAGCCGATTGGTGGGAGTCGTAGATACGCAGTATTTT. It specifies CASRLVGVVDTQYF.

This clonotype has ten or more counts. This chain joins TRBV20-1 and TRBJ2-5; tentatively, D is TRBD1 (6 bases). Looked up from germline, CDR1 is DFQATT and CDR2 is SNEGSKA (reference sequence). Between the trimmed V and J ends, which lost 5 bases and 1 base, there was a span of 11 bases. The CDR3 is 13 amino acids. CDR3 protein: CSAERRGQETQYF. The DNA for the CDR3 is TGCAGTGCTGAGCGCAGGGGCCAAGAGACCCAGTACTTC.

This clonotype appeared many times. DNA of the CDR3: TGTGCCAGCAGCCCAATACGGGACACGAACACTGAAGCTTTCTTT. This encodes CASSPIRDTNTEAFF. This sequence joins TRBV5-4 and TRBJ1-1; TRBD1 is a possible D gene (6 bases). The germline gives CDR1 SGHNT, CDR2 YYREEE (reference sequence). Trimming removed 4 bases from V and 1 base from J, with 14 bases in between. CDR3 size: 15 residues.

This clonotype has just a few counts. A read error may account for a junction end that differs from germline. This sequence joins TRBV2 and TRBJ1-5; TRBD1 might be the D (5 bases). The CDR3 has 15 residues. Germline CDR1 is SNHLY and CDR2 is FYNNEI. The CDR3 nucleotides are TGTGCCGGCAGCAGTGACAGTGCATTCAATCAGCCCCAGCATTTT. Translating gives CAGSSDSAFNQPQHF.

The chain has TRBV6-5 and TRBJ2-1; D ambiguous. CDR1 is MNHEY and CDR2 is SVGAGI in the germline V gene. Trimming took off 10 bases at V and 4 bases at J, with 20 bases between the two ends. The CDR3 loop spans 15 amino acids. CDR3 loop: CATRVGTNRYNEQFF. CDR3 bases: TGTGCCACCCGAGTGGGAACAAATAGATACAATGAGCAGTTCTTC.

This clonotype was observed many times. The chain has TRBV7-9 and TRBJ2-1, with D unresolved. CDR1 is SEHNR and CDR2 is FQNEAQ in the germline V gene (reference sequence). V was pared by 3 bases and J by 6 bases, with 3 bases between. This CDR3 comprises 11 residues. The CDR3 sequence: CASSFFNEQFF. The CDR3 DNA reads as TGTGCCAGCAGCTTTTTCAATGAGCAGTTCTTC.